This T cell receptor beta chain was sequenced during a study of human T cells and chemical hapten exposure. Study context: Per-sample TCR yield variation was attributed mainly to small pooled library volume differences.

The CDR3 is 13 amino acids. V lost 2 bases and J 7 bases, leaving 6 bases between the germline ends. Germline-derived CDR1 and CDR2 are MDHEN and SYDVKM. TCRdb reanalysed the RACE reads using MiXCR and keeps one entry per CDR3 protein. The table records about 70,000 distinct CDR3 sequences, 9.8% of them present only once. Time point described: patch test 1, 2 weeks after DPC sensitization. As for treatment: therapeutic diphenylcyclopropenone sensitization with weekly scalp DPC. Unfractionated whole blood was the source of the extracted total RNA. This clonotype has a count of ten or more. Antigen unknown. Findings and limits, study-wide: Unchanged with DPC sensitization were TCRs above 1 in 1000 frequency.

The TCR sequence derives from a middle-aged woman with alopecia areata. Some clones in this sample may be carry-over from other donors' samples. The sequences come from whole blood, collected in connection with sensitization to the hapten diphenylcyclopropenone (DPC). This chain connects TRBV28 to TRBJ1-6; perhaps TRBD1 as D (5 bases). The CDR3 region has the DNA TGTGCCAGCAGTTTAGGGGGAAATTCACCCCTCCACTTT. It encodes CASSLGGNSPLHF.